This TCR beta chain was sequenced during a study of CD8 T cells in Susac syndrome. As regards this clonotype: An end of the junction does not agree with germline; a read error may underlie this.

Random hexamers were used to reverse transcribe the RNA input (about 0.45 to 1 ug). TCR beta CDR3 was amplified by immunoSEQ covering 54 Vbeta and 13 Jbeta. Via MiXCR, TCRdb re-called the immunoSEQ multiplex PCR reads, giving one row per CDR3 protein. The sample records 75,000 to 100,000 distinct CDR3 sequences, just under 95% being singletons. The sample was CD8+ T cells from PBMCs. The receptor was isolated from a human donor with Susac syndrome.

DNA of the CDR3: TGTGCCAGCAGCTTCGGATCGGGGGGGCCTCCCCACTTT. Its translation: CASSFGSGGPPHF. V and J are TRBV5-6 and TRBJ1-1; D possibly corresponds to TRBD1 (6 bases). Germline assignment: CDR1 SGHDT and CDR2 YYEEEE. The CDR3 consists of 13 residues.